This entry describes one TCR beta chain. The protocol was immunoSEQ multiplex PCR, while the TCRdb copy is restricted to in-frame clones and leaves out a portion. The table includes around 500,000 clones, around nine tenths detected once. The germline V gene encodes CDR1 SGDLS and CDR2 YYNGEE. V shed 0 bases and J 7 bases; nucleotides not matched to a gene: 3. The CDR3 spans 15 residues. This sample is part of a study of blood T cell repertoires in COVID-19. As for the study in general: COVID-19 samples from acute and convalescent phases originated in the United States, Italy and Spain.

Individuals aged about 18 to 95 years were recruited from fewer than 25 US areas. Cohort 3 recovery required two negative PCRs, clearance, or symptom resolution. The sequenced sample was PBMCs or T cells enriched from blood (not recorded which). This clonotype was sampled from a woman aged 40 to 50 who had recovered from COVID-19. The chain is built from TRBV9 and TRBJ2-1; 11 nucleotides match TRBD2. The CDR3 coding sequence is TGTGCCAGCAGCGTAGCGGGACTAGCGGCTAATGAGCAGTTCTTC. Translated, it gives CASSVAGLAANEQFF.